The rows below give T cell receptor beta chains drawn from one sample of a study of yellow fever vaccine responses in identical twins. TCRdb analysed the RT-PCR reads with MiXCR anew, one entry per CDR3 protein. The sample lists 250 to 350 distinct CDR3 sequences, about three fifths seen once, with approximately 40% in the top ten. Sample: T cells from blood (PBMCs), unsorted or a sorted subset (not recorded which), taken before or after yellow fever vaccination (not recorded which). These receptors were obtained from a female donor who received the yellow fever vaccine. CDR3s include the opening cysteine and the closing phenylalanine or tryptophan. The order of the fields is J gene, D gene, V gene, clone size, CDR3 protein, CDR3 DNA. D genes are given only for firm matches. Clone size is not always given. Where it is, it says once, few, many or a class for expanded clones.

j_gene: TRBJ1-1; d_gene: NA; v_gene: TRBV4-3; abundance: once; CDR3aa: CASSQDGDTTAEAFF; CDR3nt: TGCGCCAGCAGCCAAGATGGCGACACGACCGCTGAAGCTTTCTTT
j_gene: TRBJ1-5; d_gene: NA; v_gene: TRBV23-1; abundance: once; CDR3aa: CASSPVVSGGGNQPQHF; CDR3nt: TGCGCCAGCAGCCCCGTAGTCAGCGGGGGAGGCAATCAGCCCCAGCATTTT
j_gene: TRBJ2-7; d_gene: NA; v_gene: TRBV27; abundance: NA; CDR3aa: CASTGGSYEQYF; CDR3nt: TGTGCCAGCACAGGGGGGTCCTACGAGCAGTACTTC
j_gene: TRBJ2-2; d_gene: NA; v_gene: TRBV5-4; abundance: NA; CDR3aa: CASSLGVGELFF; CDR3nt: TGTGCCAGCAGCTTGGGAGTCGGGGAGCTGTTTTTT
j_gene: TRBJ1-5; d_gene: NA; v_gene: TRBV20-1; abundance: NA; CDR3aa: CSANQGPPPQHF; CDR3nt: TGCAGTGCTAACCAGGGGCCCCCTCCCCAGCATTTT
j_gene: TRBJ1-6; d_gene: NA; v_gene: TRBV23-1; abundance: few; CDR3aa: CASSLHAQGGSPLHF; CDR3nt: TGCGCCAGCAGTCTTCACGCCCAGGGAGGTTCACCCCTCCACTTT
j_gene: TRBJ1-2; d_gene: NA; v_gene: TRBV6-1; abundance: few; CDR3aa: CASMQLNDYTF; CDR3nt: TGTGCCAGCATGCAGTTGAATGACTACACCTTC
j_gene: TRBJ1-2; d_gene: TRBD1; v_gene: TRBV7-9; abundance: NA; CDR3aa: CASSSDRGDGYTF; CDR3nt: TGTGCCAGCAGCTCAGACAGGGGAGATGGCTACACCTTC
j_gene: TRBJ1-1; d_gene: NA; v_gene: TRBV6-2/TRBV6-3; abundance: NA; CDR3aa: CASSYSQENTEAFF; CDR3nt: TGTGCCAGCAGTTACTCACAGGAGAACACTGAAGCTTTCTTT
j_gene: TRBJ1-1; d_gene: NA; v_gene: TRBV23-1; abundance: NA; CDR3aa: CASSQYGGNTEAFF; CDR3nt: TGCGCCAGCAGTCAATATGGGGGGAACACTGAAGCTTTCTTT
j_gene: TRBJ2-1; d_gene: TRBD1; v_gene: TRBV7-3; abundance: NA; CDR3aa: CASSLSSRTGWVNEQFF; CDR3nt: TGTGCCAGCAGCTTAAGCTCCCGGACAGGGTGGGTCAATGAGCAGTTCTTC
j_gene: TRBJ1-6; d_gene: TRBD1; v_gene: TRBV15; abundance: few; CDR3aa: CATSRAQGAHSPLHF; CDR3nt: TGTGCCACCAGCAGAGCGCAGGGGGCGCATTCACCCCTCCACTTT
j_gene: TRBJ1-2; d_gene: NA; v_gene: TRBV4-1; abundance: few; CDR3aa: CASSQAELANYGYTF; CDR3nt: TGCGCCAGCAGCCAAGCCGAGTTAGCTAACTATGGCTACACCTTC
j_gene: TRBJ2-7; d_gene: NA; v_gene: TRBV11-1; abundance: NA; CDR3aa: CASSPSQGFYEQYF; CDR3nt: TGTGCCAGCAGCCCTTCCCAAGGGTTCTACGAGCAGTACTTC
j_gene: TRBJ1-2; d_gene: NA; v_gene: TRBV6-1; abundance: few; CDR3aa: CASSLGGEGYTF; CDR3nt: TGTGCCAGCAGTCTGGGGGGCGAGGGCTACACCTTC
j_gene: TRBJ2-3; d_gene: TRBD2; v_gene: TRBV15; abundance: NA; CDR3aa: CATSRDWASGRTDTQYF; CDR3nt: TGTGCCACCAGCAGAGATTGGGCTAGCGGACGCACAGATACGCAGTATTTT
j_gene: TRBJ2-1; d_gene: NA; v_gene: TRBV7-9; abundance: NA; CDR3aa: CASSSIPGSYNEQFF; CDR3nt: TGTGCCAGCAGCTCTATACCGGGCTCCTACAATGAGCAGTTCTTC